This T cell receptor beta chain was obtained from a study of CD8+CD57+ T cells in acquired aplastic anemia. The TCR beta profiling, which covered VDJ combination and CDR3 sequence, was carried out using genomic DNA as the template. TCRdb itself ran the reads through MiXCR, one entry per CDR3 protein. Of approximately 380,000 distinct CDR3 sequences listed, 65% to 75% are singletons. This CDR3 has 14 residues. Germline CDR1 is SGHTA and CDR2 is FQGNSA. Trimming took 5 bases from V and 2 from J; bases not matched to a gene: 3. With regard to this clonotype: Its antigen is as yet unknown.

Study-wide results and limits: Statistical testing detected no significant gap in CD8+ Simpson's diversity between patients and controls.

The chain uses TRBV7-2 and TRBJ1-5, with 7 nucleotides matching TRBD1. The TCR sequence derives from a human donor in good health, serving as a control. The specimen sequenced was sorted CD4+, CD8+, or CD8+CD57+ T cells (not recorded which) from PBMCs. The CDR3 spells CASSITGGNQPQHF. Written as DNA, the CDR3 is TGTGCCAGCAGCATTACAGGGGGCAATCAGCCCCAGCATTTT.